These T cell receptor beta chains were read from a single sample in a study of T-cell reconstitution after alpha-beta-depleted transplantation in children. TCRdb re-analysed the PCR reads in MiXCR, keeping a single row per CDR3 protein. This table holds hundreds of thousands of distinct CDR3 sequences, around 17% found once. Specimen: PBMCs from the stem cell graft donor, collected from the stem cell graft. The receptors stem from a human donor who donated a stem cell graft to a child with acute myeloid leukemia. The conserved cysteine and the conserved F or W are not part of the CDR3 here. Each record gives: clone size, V gene, J gene, CDR3 protein. For some rows the clone size is stated as once, few or many, or as a class when expanded; others skip it.

few	TRBV5-1	TRBJ1-1	ASSLDRQGGTEAF
many	TRBV7-3	TRBJ1-1	ASSSYLTDQNTEAF
many	TRBV20-1	TRBJ2-1	SARDRSMRVF
few	TRBV4-1	TRBJ1-1	ASSPTGQIEAF
-	TRBV5-1	TRBJ2-3	ASSPNGRSGGRTDTQY
many	TRBV20-1	TRBJ2-3	SALPGAADTQY
-	TRBV7-2	TRBJ1-3	ASSLISGTAGNTIY
-	TRBV6-1	TRBJ2-7	AVRGLLSYEQY
many	TRBV10-3	TRBJ2-7	AISSRDEQY
many	TRBV20-1	TRBJ1-3	SAREGGNLGNTIY
many	TRBV27	TRBJ2-2	ASSFQGAANTGELF
-	TRBV13	TRBJ2-2	ASSWRLRGNTGELF
-	TRBV7-2	TRBJ2-5	ASSPNIVGETQY